This paragraph covers one T cell receptor beta chain sequence. Germline V gives CDR1 SGHTA, CDR2 FQGNSA. With 3 bases clipped from V and 2 bases from J, the junction kept 7 bases outside the gene matches. The CDR3 sequence is 15 residues long. The sample originates from a study of blood T cell repertoires in COVID-19. TCRdb's copy holds only in-frame clones and misses some; the assay was immunoSEQ multiplex PCR. In the table there are about half a million clones, roughly 88% of which are singletons. The chain links TRBV7-2 to TRBJ2-7; 7 bases map to TRBD2. The sample taken for sequencing was peripheral blood. The receptor comes from a human donor in a cohort sampled during active COVID-19. The CDR3 loop reads CASSLSLARTYEQYF. The CDR3 DNA reads as TGTGCCAGCAGCTTGTCACTAGCGCGGACCTACGAGCAGTACTTC.